Described below is a single TCR beta chain sequence and its context. There is no known antigen for this receptor. Other DNA sequences in the sample encode the same CDR3. These data are taken from a study of cytomegalovirus exposure and HLA in healthy donors (TCRdb year 2017). In terms of the full investigation: According to an earlier analysis of around 600 of the donors, 200 million or so T cells yielded roughly 110 million unique TCR beta sequences and 276 Gb of sequence data. In addition to the first cohort of 650 to 800 subjects, a separate validation cohort of 130 or so different subjects was used. An earlier analysis of 450 to 750 of the donors used high-throughput TCR beta sequencing to judge whether each TCR beta V gene segment behaved as functional or pseudogenic. Among roughly 400 genotyped donors of the cohort, an average of roughly 230,000 unique TCR beta nucleotide sequences was sequenced per donor, of which about 20% were non-productive. Rather than drawing on any new phenotypic data, the later analysis identified candidate immune exposures from TCR beta sequences and the way those sequences occurred across donors. The study aimed to test whether signatures of past pathogen exposure could be identified by cataloging public T cell receptors. To predict cytomegalovirus infection status, the study combined high-throughput TCR immunosequencing, statistical association of individual TCRs with disease status, and machine learning. The genetic ancestry cluster associated with self-reported Caucasian donors included approximately 85% of the roughly 400 genotyped donors. A later genetic analysis took genome-wide SNP genotypes for about three fifths of the 666 donors and used that subset as a discovery cohort. Donor age, sex, ethnicity and CMV serostatus were compiled alongside the repertoire data. A later analysis re-analyzed previously published TCR beta repertoires from 666 donors and added high-resolution HLA genotyping to study TCR occurrence patterns. Because of strong linkage in the cohort, 5 or 6 DR-DQ haplotypes were treated as single units for association and clustering. The number of donors typed differed by locus, with 629-630 for A, B, C, DRB1 and DQB1, roughly 550 for DQA1, over 600 for DPA1, and some 440 for DPB1. About 300 gigabases of sequencing data and roughly 81 million unique TCR sequences made up an early release that covered 640 HLA-typed donors. Both class I and class II loci were covered by HLA typing, at four-digit resolution. The study used immunosequencing to profile the T cell repertoires of 666 subjects and linked those repertoires to cytomegalovirus serostatus. All discovery cohort repertoires had been generated on a single sequencing platform.

Libraries were made using the immunoSEQ multiplex PCR assay. For the multiplex PCR, a mixture combining 60 forward primers for TCR Vbeta segments and 13 reverse primers for TCR Jbeta segments was used. The CDR3 region of rearranged TCR beta genes was amplified from genomic DNA with a multiplex PCR assay. Amplified TCR beta libraries were sequenced as 87-base-pair reads on the Illumina HiSeq System. As for how the authors treated the data: In a later analysis, around 80 million unique TCR beta chains were counted across the roughly 610 repertoires, and approximately 11 million of these chains were shared by at least two donors. A nearest-neighbor algorithm error-corrected the raw reads and collapsed the reads into unique sequences, merging closely related sequences to remove PCR and sequencing errors. Alignment of CDR3 sequences to IMGT reference sequences was used to assign V, D and J gene segments. For a sequence to be retained, a match of at least six nucleotides was required to both a V gene segment and a J gene segment. Rearrangements were classified as productive when the CDR3 lacked stop codons and remained in frame with V and J, and all other rearrangements were classified as non-productive. Following IMGT convention, CDR3 was defined as the stretch from the second conserved V-encoded cysteine up to the conserved J-encoded phenylalanine. Sequences without an unambiguous match to a single V gene segment were excluded from the earlier analysis of about 600 of the donors. An earlier analysis of a few hundred of the donors called V segments functional above 56.7% productive rearrangements and segregating when the between-donor standard deviation exceeded 5%. To diagnose cytomegalovirus status from the catalog of TCR beta chain sequences, a statistical classification framework was built. A later analysis assigned V and J genes by comparing TCR nucleotide sequences with IMGT/GENE-DB human TR gene sequences. In a later analysis, CDR3 sequences and most-parsimonious VDJ recombination scenarios were assigned using the TCRdist pipeline. In a later analysis, each TCR beta chain was defined by its CDR3 amino acid sequence together with its V-gene family, and reads lacking a unique V-gene family were excluded. As a way to deal with suspected cross-contamination and a sequencing artifact, a later analysis dropped over 550 nucleotide sequences that were highly shared and had low generation probability. A later analysis calculated a clonal expansion index for each public chain from normalized within-repertoire ranks of inferred template counts. In a later analysis, generation probabilities were computed using a VDJ recombination model fitted to out-of-frame rearrangements, and the results were checked against IGoR. Hypergeometric tests were used in a later analysis to score TCR-TCR, TCR-HLA and TCR-CMV co-occurrence, with a repertoire-size bias correction applied to the TCR pairs. To estimate false discovery rates, a later analysis permuted the HLA or CMV assignments 20 times. In a later analysis, co-occurring TCRs were grouped using DBSCAN, and TCRdist sequence similarity was added for clustering within HLA-allele-positive subsets. Co-occurrence clustering excluded repertoires with fewer than 30,000 or more than 120,000 public chains, plus five with anomalous nucleotide sharing. TCRdb re-hosts the immuneACCESS table, in-frame sequences only. Its copies lack some clones; in the studies checked, an unresolved V gene accounts for under half of them, and the cause for the rest is not known. V, J and clone size were drawn from that table, and D and trimming were deduced from the DNA. In this sample's table one finds 65,000 to 90,000 clones. The top ten clones comprise under 4% of the sample.

The cohort was made up of 650 to 700 healthy bone marrow donors. At the time of sampling, all cohort members were nominally healthy, though unrecorded immune exposures were likely present. The donor tested CMV seropositive, placing the donor among the approximately 290 seropositive members of the cohort. Every donor gave a peripheral blood sample, and the peripheral blood mononuclear cells from that sample were used for TCR beta sequencing. Genomic DNA was extracted from the blood cell samples with the Qiagen DNeasy Blood Extraction Kit. What the research found in general, with its limitations: The authors suggested that the approach could potentially be generalized to other disease states and immunological phenotypes. A later genetic analysis associated a missense DCLRE1C variant with V-gene and J-gene trimming of TCR beta chains, and an independent cohort replicated the association. A few of the identified cytomegalovirus-associated TCR beta chains were confirmed in vitro to be specific for cytomegalovirus antigens. A further reported finding was that TCR beta sequences accurately predicted the HLA-A and HLA-B alleles for most subjects in the first cohort. In a later analysis, most CMV-associated TCR beta chains were found to appear HLA-restricted, with HLA associations seemingly driven largely by CMV exposure. In a later analysis, HLA-associated TCR beta chains were found to be more clonally expanded and to have lower generation probabilities than equally common non-associated chains. The cohort was sequenced for TCR beta chains only, and without alpha or paired-chain data the features that could be detected were limited. A group of highly shared sequence variants was considered likely to be a technical artifact of the sequencing pipeline. In both the original and validation cohorts, the classifier was reported to diagnose cytomegalovirus status with high specificity and sensitivity. Most TCR sequences were seen in very few donors, while some public TCRs were found in many individuals. Presence/absence analyses assumed roughly uniform sequencing depth across donors, an assumption that may not hold. In the study, roughly 160 TCR beta chains were listed as associated with cytomegalovirus. Because some donors lacked HLA typing at each locus, the association tests relied only on the typed subset. An earlier analysis of roughly 570 of the donors showed that most TCR beta V segments appeared in productive rearrangements either about 87% or about 30% of the time, which broadly matched IMGT annotations. A later analysis associated about 17,000 TCR beta sequences with specific HLA alleles at a false discovery rate of 0.05. In a later genetic analysis, fewer N-insertions in productive TCRs were reported among donors in an Asian-associated ancestry cluster than the 666-donor mean. In a later analysis, the rate of TCR association differed among HLA loci, with DRB1 alleles having the most associated TCRs and HLA-C alleles having the fewest. Several of the top co-occurrence clusters appeared to be linked to parvovirus B19, influenza, CMV and Epstein-Barr virus, according to a later analysis. Assigning TCR associations to individual alleles was difficult when HLA alleles, especially DR and DQ, strongly co-occurred. Because counts were too low, roughly 16 rarely observed V segments, including chromosome 9 orphons, were excluded from the earlier analysis of about 500 of the donors. Correlated functional status among segregating V segments might reflect linkage disequilibrium, but an unknown experimental factor could not be ruled out. Immune exposure information for the cohort was limited to CMV serostatus.

The origin of this receptor is a female donor in good health and CMV-seropositive. The sample taken for sequencing was PBMCs.

The DNA sequence follows: TGCGCCAGCAGCTTGGGACAGATGAACACTGAAGCTTTCTTT. Translated, this is CASSLGQMNTEAFF. The rearrangement combines TRBV5-1 with TRBJ1-1, and perhaps TRBD1 as D gene, on 5 matching bases. Inclusive of the bounding cysteine and phenylalanine, the CDR3 is 14 residues long. The read is trimmed to its CDR3 DNA, 42 bases read in frame from base 1. V drops 0 bases and J drops 0 bases, leaving 6 bases in between. CDR1 and CDR2, per the germline V gene, are SGHRS and YFSETQ.